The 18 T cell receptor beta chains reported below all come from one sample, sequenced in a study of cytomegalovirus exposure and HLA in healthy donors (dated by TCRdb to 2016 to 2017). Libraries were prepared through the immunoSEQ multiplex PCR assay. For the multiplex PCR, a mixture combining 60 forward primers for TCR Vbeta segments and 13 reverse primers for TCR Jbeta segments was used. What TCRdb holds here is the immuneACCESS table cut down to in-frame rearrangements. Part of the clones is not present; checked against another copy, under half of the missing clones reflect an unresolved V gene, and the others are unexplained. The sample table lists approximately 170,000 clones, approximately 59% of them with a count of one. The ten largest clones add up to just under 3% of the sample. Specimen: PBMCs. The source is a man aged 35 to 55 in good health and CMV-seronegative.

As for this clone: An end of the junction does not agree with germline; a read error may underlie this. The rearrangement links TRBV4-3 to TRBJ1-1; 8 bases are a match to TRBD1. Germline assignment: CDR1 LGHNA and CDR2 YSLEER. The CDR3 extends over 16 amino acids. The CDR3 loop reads CAGSSDRGLVNTEAFF. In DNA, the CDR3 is TGCGCCGGCAGCTCCGACAGGGGTTTAGTGAACACTGAAGCTTTCTTT.

The DNA of the CDR3 is TGCGCCAGCAGCCTCCGACAGGGGGAAGGCTACACCTTC. Translation: CASSLRQGEGYTF. The V gene is TRBV5-1, the J gene TRBJ1-2; 9 bases are shared with TRBD1. The CDR3 is 13 residues long. CDR1 is SGHRS and CDR2 is YFSETQ in the germline V gene. J gave up 8 bases and V 4 bases, and 6 bases lay outside the gene matches.

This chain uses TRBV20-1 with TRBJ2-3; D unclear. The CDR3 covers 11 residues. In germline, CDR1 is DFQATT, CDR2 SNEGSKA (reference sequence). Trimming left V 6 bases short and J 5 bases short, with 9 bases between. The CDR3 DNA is TGCAGTGCCTTCCAGGTAGATACGCAGTATTTT. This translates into CSAFQVDTQYF.

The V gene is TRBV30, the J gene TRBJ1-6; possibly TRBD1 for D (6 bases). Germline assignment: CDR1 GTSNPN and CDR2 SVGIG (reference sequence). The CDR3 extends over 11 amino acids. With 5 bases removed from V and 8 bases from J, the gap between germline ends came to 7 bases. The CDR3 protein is CAWHRDSPLHF. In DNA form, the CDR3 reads TGTGCCTGGCACAGGGATTCACCCCTCCACTTT.

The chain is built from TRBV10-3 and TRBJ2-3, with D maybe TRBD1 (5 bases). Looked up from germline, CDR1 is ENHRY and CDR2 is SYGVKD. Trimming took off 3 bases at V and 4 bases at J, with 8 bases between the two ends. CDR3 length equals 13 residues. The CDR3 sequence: CAISEGAPDTQYF. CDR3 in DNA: TGTGCCATCAGTGAAGGGGCTCCAGATACGCAGTATTTT.

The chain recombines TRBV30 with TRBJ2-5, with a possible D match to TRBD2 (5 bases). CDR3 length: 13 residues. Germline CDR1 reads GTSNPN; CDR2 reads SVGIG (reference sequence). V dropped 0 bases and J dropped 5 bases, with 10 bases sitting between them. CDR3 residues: CAWSVDSVETQYF. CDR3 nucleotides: TGTGCCTGGAGTGTGGACTCGGTGGAGACCCAGTACTTC.

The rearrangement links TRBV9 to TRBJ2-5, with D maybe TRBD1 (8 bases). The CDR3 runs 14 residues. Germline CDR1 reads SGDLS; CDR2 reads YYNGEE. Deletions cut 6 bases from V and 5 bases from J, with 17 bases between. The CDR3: CASNNRGGMETQYF. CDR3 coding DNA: TGTGCCAGCAACAACAGGGGGGGGATGGAGACCCAGTACTTC.

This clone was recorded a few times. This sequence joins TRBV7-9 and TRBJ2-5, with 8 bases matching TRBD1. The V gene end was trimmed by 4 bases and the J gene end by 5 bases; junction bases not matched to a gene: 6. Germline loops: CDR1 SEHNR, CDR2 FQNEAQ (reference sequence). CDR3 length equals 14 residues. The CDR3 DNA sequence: TGTGCCAGCAGCTATGGACAGGGTGGGGAGACCCAGTACTTC. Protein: CASSYGQGGETQYF.

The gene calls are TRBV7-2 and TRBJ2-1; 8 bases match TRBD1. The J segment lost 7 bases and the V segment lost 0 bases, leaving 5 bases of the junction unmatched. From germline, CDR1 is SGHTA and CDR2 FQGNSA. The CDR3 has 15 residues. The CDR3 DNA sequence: TGTGCCAGCAGCTTAGCAGGACAGGGAAGAAATGAGCAGTTCTTC. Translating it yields CASSLAGQGRNEQFF.

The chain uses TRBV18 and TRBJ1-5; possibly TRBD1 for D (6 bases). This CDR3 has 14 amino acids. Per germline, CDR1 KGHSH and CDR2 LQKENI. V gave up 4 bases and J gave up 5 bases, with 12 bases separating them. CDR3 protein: CASSRQAGDQPQHF. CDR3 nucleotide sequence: TGTGCCAGCTCACGACAGGCTGGGGATCAGCCCCAGCATTTT.

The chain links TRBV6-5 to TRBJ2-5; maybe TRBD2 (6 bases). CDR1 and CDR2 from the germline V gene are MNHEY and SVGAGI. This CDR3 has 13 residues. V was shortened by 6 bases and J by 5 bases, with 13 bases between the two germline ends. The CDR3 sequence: CASRRTILETQYF. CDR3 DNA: TGTGCCAGCAGGCGGACTATTTTGGAGACCCAGTACTTC.

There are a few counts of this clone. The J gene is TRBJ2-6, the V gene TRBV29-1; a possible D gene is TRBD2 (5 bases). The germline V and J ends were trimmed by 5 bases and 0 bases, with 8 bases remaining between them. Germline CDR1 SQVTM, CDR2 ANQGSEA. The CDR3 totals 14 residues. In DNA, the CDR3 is TGCAGCGTTTACGGGGACTCTGGGGCCAACGTCCTGACTTTC. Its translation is CSVYGDSGANVLTF.

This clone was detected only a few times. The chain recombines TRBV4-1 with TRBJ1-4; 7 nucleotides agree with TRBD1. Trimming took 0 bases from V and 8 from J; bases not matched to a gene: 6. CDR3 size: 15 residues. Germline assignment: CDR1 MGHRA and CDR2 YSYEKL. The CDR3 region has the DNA TGCGCCAGCAGCCAAGAGACAGGGTTGGGGGAAAAACTGTTTTTT. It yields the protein CASSQETGLGEKLFF.

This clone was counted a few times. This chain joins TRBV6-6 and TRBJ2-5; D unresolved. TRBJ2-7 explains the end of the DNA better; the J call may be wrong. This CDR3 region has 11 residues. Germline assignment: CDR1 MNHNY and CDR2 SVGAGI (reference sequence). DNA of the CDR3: TGTGCCAGCTATTGGTCATACGAGCAGTACTTC. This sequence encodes CASYWSYEQYF.

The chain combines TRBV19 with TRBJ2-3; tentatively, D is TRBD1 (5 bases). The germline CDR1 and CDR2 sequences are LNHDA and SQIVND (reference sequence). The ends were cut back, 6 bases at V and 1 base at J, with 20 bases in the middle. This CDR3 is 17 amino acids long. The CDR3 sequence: CASRSQGRRSRTDTQYF. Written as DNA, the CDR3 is TGTGCCAGTAGAAGCCAGGGAAGGCGGAGTCGCACAGATACGCAGTATTTT. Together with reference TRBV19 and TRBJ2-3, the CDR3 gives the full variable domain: DGGITQSPKYLFRKEGQNVTLSCEQNLNHDAMYWYRQDPGQGLRLIYYSQIVNDFQKGDIAEGYSVSREKKESFPLTVTSAQKNPTAFYLCASRSQGRRSRTDTQYFGPGTRLTVL.

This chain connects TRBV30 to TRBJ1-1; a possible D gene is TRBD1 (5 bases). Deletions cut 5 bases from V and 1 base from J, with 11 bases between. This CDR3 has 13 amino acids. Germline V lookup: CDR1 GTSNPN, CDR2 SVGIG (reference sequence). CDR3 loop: CAWEKRGNTEAFF. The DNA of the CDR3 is TGTGCCTGGGAAAAAAGGGGGAACACTGAAGCTTTCTTT.

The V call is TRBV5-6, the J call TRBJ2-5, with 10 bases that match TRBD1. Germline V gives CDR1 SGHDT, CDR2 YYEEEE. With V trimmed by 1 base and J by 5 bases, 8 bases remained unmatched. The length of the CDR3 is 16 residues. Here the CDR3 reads CASSLLRQGARETQYF. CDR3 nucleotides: TGTGCCAGCAGCTTGCTGAGACAGGGGGCGAGGGAGACCCAGTACTTC.

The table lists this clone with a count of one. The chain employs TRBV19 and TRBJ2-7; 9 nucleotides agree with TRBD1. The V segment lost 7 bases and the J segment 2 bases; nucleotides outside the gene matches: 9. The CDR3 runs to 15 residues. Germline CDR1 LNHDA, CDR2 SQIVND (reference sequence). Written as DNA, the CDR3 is TGTGCCAGTAACAGTAAGACAGGGGGTACCTACGAGCAGTACTTC. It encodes CASNSKTGGTYEQYF.